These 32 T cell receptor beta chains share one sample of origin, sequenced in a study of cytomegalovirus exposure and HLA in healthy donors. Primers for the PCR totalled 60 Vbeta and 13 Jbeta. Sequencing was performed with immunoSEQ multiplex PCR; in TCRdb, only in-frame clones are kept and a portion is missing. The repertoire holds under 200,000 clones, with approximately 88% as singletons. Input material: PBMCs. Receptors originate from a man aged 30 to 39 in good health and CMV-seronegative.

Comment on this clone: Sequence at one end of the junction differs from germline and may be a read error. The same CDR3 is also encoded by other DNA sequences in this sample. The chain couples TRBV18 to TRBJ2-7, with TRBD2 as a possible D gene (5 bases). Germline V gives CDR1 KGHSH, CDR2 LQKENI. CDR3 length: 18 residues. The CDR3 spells CASSPPLADRSWSYEQYF. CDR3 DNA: TGTGCCAGCTCACCGCCGCTAGCCGACCGTTCCTGGTCCTACGAACAGTACTTC.

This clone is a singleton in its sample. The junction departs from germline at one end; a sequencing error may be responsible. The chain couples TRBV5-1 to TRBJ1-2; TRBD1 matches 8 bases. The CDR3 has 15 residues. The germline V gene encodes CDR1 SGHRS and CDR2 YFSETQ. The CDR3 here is CASSLVPTGGNGYTF. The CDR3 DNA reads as TGCGCCAGCAGCTTGGTGCCTACAGGGGGTAATGGTTACACCTTC.

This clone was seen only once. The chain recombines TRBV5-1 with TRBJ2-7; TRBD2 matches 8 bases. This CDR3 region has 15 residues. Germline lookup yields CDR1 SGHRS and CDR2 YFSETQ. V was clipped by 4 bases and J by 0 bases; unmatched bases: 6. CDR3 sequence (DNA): TGCGCCAGCAGCCTTAGCGGGGCCTTCTCCTACGAGCAGTACTTC. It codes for CASSLSGAFSYEQYF.

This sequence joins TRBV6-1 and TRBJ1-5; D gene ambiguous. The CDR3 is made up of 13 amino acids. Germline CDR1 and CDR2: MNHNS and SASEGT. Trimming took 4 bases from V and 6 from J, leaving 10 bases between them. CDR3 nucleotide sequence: TGTGCCAGCAGTGTTTCCGGGTTTCAGCCCCAGCATTTT. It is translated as CASSVSGFQPQHF.

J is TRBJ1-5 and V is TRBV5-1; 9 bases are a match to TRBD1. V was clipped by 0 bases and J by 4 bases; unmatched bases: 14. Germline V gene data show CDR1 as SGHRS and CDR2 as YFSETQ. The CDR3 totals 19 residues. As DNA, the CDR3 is TGCGCCAGCAGCTTGGTTTCCCGACAGGGGGGTGGGGTAAATCAGCCCCAGCATTTT. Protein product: CASSLVSRQGGGVNQPQHF. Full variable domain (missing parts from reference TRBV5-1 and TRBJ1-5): KAGVTQTPRYLIKTRGQQVTLSCSPISGHRSVSWYQQTPGQGLQFLFEYFSETQRNKGNFPGRFSGRQFSNSRSEMNVSTLELGDSALYLCASSLVSRQGGGVNQPQHFGDGTRLSIL.

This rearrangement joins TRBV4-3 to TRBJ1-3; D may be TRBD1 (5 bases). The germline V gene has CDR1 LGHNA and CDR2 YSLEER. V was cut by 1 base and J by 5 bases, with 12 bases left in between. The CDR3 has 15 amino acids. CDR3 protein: CASSQGVQGRNTIYF. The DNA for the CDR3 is TGCGCCAGCAGCCAAGGAGTCCAGGGCCGAAACACCATATATTTT.

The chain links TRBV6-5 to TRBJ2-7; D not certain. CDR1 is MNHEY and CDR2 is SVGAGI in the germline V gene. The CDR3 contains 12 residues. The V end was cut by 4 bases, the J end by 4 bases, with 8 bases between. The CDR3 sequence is CASSSGPYEQYF. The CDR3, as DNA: TGTGCCAGCAGTTCTGGGCCTTACGAGCAGTACTTC.

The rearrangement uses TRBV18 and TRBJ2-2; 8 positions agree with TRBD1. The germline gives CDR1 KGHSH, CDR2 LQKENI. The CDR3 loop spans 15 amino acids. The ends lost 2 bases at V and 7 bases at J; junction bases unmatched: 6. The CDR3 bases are TGTGCCAGCTCACCATGGGGACAGGATAGCGGGGAGCTGTTTTTT. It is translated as CASSPWGQDSGELFF.

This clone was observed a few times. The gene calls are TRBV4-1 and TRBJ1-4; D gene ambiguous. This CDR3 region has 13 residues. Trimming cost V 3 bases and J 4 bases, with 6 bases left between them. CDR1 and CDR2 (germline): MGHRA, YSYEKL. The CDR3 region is CASSQSGNEKLFF. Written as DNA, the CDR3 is TGCGCCAGCAGCCAGAGCGGTAATGAAAAACTGTTTTTT.

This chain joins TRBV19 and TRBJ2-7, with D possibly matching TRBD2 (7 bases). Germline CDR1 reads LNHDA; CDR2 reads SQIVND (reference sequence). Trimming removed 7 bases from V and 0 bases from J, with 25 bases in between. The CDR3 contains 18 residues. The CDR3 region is CASILGRGPSQNSYEQYF. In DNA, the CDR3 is TGTGCCAGTATCCTCGGGCGGGGGCCTTCTCAAAACTCCTACGAGCAGTACTTC.

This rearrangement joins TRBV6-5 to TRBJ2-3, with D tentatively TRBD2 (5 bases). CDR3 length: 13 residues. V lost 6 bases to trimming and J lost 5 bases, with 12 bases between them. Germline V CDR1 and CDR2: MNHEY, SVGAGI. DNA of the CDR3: TGTGCCAGCAGCCGGGATCCAAAAGATACGCAGTATTTT. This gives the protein CASSRDPKDTQYF.

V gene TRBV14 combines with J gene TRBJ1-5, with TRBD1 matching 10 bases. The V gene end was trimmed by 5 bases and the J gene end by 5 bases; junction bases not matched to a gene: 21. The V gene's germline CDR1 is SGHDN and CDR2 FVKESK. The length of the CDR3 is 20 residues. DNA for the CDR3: TGTGCCAGCAGCTTAATCTCTTCCGGGACAGGGGCGGTTTGGGATCAGCCCCAGCATTTT. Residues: CASSLISSGTGAVWDQPQHF.

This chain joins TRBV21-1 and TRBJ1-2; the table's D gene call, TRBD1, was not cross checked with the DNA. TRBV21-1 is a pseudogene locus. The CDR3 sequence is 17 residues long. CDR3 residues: CASSKTGGQGIAYGYTF. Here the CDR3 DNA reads TGTGCCAGCAGCAAAACCGGGGGACAGGGTATTGCCTATGGCTACACCTTC.

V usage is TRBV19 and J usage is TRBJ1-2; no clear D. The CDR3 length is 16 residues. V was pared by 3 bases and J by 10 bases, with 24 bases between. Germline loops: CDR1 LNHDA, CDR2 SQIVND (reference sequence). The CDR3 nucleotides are TGTGCCAGTAGTATTGAGTTGGGCTACACCTCCCGGCACTACACCTTC. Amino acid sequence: CASSIELGYTSRHYTF.

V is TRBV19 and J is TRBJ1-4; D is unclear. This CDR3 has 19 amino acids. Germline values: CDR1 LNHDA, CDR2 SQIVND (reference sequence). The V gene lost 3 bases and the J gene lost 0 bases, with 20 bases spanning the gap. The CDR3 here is CASSIIGIGRPATNEKLFF. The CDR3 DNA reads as TGTGCCAGTAGTATTATTGGCATAGGCAGGCCAGCAACTAATGAAAAACTGTTTTTT.

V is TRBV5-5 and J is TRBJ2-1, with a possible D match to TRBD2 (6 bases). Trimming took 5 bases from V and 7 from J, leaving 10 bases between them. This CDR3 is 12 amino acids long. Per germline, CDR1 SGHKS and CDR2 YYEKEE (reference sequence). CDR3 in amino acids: CASSPSGNEQFF. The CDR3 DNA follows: TGTGCCAGCAGTCCCAGCGGGAATGAGCAGTTCTTC.

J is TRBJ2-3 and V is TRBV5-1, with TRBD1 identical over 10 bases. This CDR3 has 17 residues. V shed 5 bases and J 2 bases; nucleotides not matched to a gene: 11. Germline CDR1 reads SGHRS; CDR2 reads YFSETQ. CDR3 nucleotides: TGCGCCAGCAGTTATACCGGGACAGGGGTGATCACAGATACGCAGTATTTT. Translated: CASSYTGTGVITDTQYF.

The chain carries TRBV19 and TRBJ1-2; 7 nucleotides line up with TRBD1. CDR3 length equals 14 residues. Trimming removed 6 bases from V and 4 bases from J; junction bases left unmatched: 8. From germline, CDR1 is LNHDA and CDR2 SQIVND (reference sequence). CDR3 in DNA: TGTGCCAGTAGGACTCGCGACAGGGTCTATGGCTACACCTTC. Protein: CASRTRDRVYGYTF. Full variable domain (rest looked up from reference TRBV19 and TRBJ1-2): DGGITQSPKYLFRKEGQNVTLSCEQNLNHDAMYWYRQDPGQGLRLIYYSQIVNDFQKGDIAEGYSVSREKKESFPLTVTSAQKNPTAFYLCASRTRDRVYGYTFGSGTRLTVV.

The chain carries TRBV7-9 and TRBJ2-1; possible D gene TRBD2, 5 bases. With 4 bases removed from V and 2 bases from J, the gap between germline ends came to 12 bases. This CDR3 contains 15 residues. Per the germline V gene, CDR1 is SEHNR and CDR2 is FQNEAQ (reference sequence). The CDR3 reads CASSSEAEAYNEQFF. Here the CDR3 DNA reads TGTGCCAGCAGCTCCGAAGCGGAGGCCTACAATGAGCAGTTCTTC.

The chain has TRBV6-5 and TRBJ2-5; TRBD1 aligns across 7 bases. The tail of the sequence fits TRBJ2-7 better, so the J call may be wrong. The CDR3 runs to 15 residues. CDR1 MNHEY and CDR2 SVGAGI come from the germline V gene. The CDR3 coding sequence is TGTGCCAGCAGCCCTAGACAGGGAATGTACTACGAGCAGTACTTC. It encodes CASSPRQGMYYEQYF.

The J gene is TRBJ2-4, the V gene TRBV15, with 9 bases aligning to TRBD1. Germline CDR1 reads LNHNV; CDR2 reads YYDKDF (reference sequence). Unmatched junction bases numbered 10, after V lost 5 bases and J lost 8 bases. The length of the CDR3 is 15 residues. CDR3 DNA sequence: TGTGCCACCAGCGGAACCGGGACAGGGTTGTACATTCAGTACTTC. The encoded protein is CATSGTGTGLYIQYF.

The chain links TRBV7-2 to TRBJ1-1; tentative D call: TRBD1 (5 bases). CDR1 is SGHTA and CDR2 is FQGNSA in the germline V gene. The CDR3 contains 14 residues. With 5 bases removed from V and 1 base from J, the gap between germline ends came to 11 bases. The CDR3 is CASSAGLSNTEAFF. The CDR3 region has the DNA TGTGCCAGCAGCGCGGGACTTTCGAACACTGAAGCTTTCTTT. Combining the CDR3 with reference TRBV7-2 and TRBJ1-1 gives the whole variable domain GAGVSQSPSNKVTEKGKDVELRCDPISGHTALYWYRQSLGQGLEFLIYFQGNSAPDKSGLPSDRFSAERTGGSVSTLTIQRTQQEDSAVYLCASSAGLSNTEAFFGQGTRLTVV.

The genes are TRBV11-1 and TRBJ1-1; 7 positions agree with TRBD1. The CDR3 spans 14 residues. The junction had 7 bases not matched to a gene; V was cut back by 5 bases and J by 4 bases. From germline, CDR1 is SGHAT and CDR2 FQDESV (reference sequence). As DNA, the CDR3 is TGTGCCAGCAGCCCGACAGGGACGGGCACTGAAGCTTTCTTT. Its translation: CASSPTGTGTEAFF.

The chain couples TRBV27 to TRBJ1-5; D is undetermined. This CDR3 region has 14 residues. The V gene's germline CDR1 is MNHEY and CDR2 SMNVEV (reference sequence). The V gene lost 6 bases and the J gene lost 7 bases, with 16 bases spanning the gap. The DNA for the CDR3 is TGTGCCAGCAGCGCGTGGCCCCCAGGACAGCCCCAGCATTTT. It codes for CASSAWPPGQPQHF.

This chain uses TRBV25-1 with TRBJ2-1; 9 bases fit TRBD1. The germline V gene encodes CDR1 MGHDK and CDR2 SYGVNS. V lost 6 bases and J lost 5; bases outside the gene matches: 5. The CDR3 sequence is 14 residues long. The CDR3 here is CASRGTGMNNEQFF. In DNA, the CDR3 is TGTGCCAGCAGGGGGACAGGGATGAACAATGAGCAGTTCTTC.

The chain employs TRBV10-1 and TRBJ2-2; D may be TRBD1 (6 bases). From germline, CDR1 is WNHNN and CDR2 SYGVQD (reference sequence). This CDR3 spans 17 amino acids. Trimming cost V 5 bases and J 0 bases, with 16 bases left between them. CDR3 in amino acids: CASSQYLGQSNTGELFF. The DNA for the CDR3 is TGCGCCAGCAGTCAGTACTTAGGACAGTCGAACACCGGGGAGCTGTTTTTT.

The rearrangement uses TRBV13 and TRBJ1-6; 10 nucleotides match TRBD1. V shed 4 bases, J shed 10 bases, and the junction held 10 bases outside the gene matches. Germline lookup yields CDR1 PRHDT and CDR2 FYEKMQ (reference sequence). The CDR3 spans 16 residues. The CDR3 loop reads CASSSPTGTGESPLHF. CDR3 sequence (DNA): TGTGCCAGCAGCTCGCCCACCGGGACAGGGGAATCACCCCTCCACTTT. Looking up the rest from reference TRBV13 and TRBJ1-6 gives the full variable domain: AAGVIQSPRHLIKEKRETATLKCYPIPRHDTVYWYQQGPGQDPQFLISFYEKMQSDKGSIPDRFSAQQFSDYHSELNMSSLELGDSALYFCASSSPTGTGESPLHFGNGTRLTVT.

The CDR3 nucleotides are TGTGCCAGCCTGAGTGACTTTGGTATGACTGAAGCTTTCTTT. This translates into CASLSDFGMTEAFF. The V call is TRBV6-5, the J call TRBJ1-1, with D uncertain. The CDR3 totals 14 residues. V lost 8 bases and J lost 5, with 18 bases in between. Germline V gives CDR1 MNHEY, CDR2 SVGAGI.

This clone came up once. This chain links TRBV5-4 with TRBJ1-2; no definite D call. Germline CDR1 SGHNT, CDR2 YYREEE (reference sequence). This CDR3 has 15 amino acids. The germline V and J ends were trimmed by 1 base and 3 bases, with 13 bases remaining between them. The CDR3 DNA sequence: TGTGCCAGCAGCTTGAACGTTAAGCCTGACTATGGCTACACCTTC. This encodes CASSLNVKPDYGYTF. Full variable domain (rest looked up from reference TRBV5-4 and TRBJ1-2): ETGVTQSPTHLIKTRGQQVTLRCSSQSGHNTVSWYQQALGQGPQFIFQYYREEENGRGNFPPRFSGLQFPNYSSELNVNALELDDSALYLCASSLNVKPDYGYTFGSGTRLTVV.

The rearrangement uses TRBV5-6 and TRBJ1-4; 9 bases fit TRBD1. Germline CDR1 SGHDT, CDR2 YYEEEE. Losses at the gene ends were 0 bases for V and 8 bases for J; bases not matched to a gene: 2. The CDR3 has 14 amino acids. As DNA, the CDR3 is TGTGCCAGCAGCTTGGGGGACAGGGAGGAAAAACTGTTTTTT. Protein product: CASSLGDREEKLFF.

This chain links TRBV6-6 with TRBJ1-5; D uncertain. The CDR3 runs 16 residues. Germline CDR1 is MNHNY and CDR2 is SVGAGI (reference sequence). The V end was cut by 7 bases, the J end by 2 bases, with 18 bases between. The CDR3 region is CASMSSAGVGNQPQHF. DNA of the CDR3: TGTGCCAGCATGTCGTCCGCCGGGGTGGGCAATCAGCCCCAGCATTTT.

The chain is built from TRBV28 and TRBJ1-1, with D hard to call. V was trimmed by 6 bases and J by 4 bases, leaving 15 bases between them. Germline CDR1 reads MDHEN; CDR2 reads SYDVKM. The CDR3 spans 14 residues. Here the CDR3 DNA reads TGTGCCAGCAGCACACACCTAGATGGCACTGAAGCTTTCTTT. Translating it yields CASSTHLDGTEAFF.